Detailed here is one T cell receptor beta chain. This specimen belongs to a study of control samples from healthy donors and cancer patients. The CDR3 consists of 14 residues. Trimming stripped 7 bases from V and 0 bases from J, with 12 bases between. CDR1 is MDHEN and CDR2 is SYDVKM in the germline V gene. TCRdb's table, derived via immunoSEQ multiplex PCR, lists solely in-frame clones and lacks some. The sample carries 80,000 to 100,000 clones, around nine tenths recorded once. The TCR sequence derives from a young man in good health. The chain carries TRBV28 and TRBJ1-1; D is unclear. The sequenced sample consisted of blood. The CDR3 loop is CASIFGVLNTEAFF. CDR3 in DNA: TGTGCCAGCATCTTCGGGGTTCTGAACACTGAAGCTTTCTTT.